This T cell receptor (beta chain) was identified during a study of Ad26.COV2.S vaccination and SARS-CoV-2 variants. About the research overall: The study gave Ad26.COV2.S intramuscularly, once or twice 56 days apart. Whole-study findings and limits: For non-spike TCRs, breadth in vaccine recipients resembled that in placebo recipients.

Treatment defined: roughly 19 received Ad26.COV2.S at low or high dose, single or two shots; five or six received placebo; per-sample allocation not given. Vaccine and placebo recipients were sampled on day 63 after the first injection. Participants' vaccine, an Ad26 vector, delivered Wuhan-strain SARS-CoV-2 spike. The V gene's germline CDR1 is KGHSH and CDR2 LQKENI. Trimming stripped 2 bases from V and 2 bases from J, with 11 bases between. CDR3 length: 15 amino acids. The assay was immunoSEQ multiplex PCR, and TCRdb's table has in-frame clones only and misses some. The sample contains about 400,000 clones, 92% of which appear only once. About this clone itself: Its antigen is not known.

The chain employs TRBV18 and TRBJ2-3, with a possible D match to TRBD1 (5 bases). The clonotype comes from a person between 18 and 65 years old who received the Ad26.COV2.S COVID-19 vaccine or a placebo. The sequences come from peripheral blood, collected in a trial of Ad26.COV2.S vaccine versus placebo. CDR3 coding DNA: TGTGCCAGCTCACCAGTCAGGGATGCCACAGATACGCAGTATTTT. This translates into CASSPVRDATDTQYF.